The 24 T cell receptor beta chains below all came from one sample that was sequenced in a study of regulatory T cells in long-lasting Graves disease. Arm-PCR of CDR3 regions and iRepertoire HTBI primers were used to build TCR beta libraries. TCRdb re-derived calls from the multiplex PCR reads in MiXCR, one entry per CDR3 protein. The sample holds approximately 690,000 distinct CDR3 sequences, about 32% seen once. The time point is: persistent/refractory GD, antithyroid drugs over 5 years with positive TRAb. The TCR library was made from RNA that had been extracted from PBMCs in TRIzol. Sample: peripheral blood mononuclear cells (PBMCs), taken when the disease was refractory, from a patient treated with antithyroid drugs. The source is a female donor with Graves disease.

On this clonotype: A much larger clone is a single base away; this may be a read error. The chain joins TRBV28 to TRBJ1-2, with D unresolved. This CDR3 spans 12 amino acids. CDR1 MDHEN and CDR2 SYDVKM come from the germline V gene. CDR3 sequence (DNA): TGTGCCGGCAGTTTGAAAGGGCATGGCTACACCTTC. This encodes CAGSLKGHGYTF.

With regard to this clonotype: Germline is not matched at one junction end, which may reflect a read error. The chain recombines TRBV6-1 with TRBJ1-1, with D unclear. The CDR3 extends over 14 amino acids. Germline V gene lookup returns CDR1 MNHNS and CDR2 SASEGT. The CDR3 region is CTSSPQFMNTEAFF. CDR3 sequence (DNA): TGTACCAGCAGCCCACAGTTTATGAACACTGAAGCTTTCTTT.

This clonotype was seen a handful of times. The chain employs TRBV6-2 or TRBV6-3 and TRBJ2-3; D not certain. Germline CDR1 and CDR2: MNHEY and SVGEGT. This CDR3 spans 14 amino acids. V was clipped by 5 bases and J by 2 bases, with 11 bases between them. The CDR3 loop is CASSEPTATDTQYF. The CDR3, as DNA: TGTGCCAGCAGTGAACCTACAGCCACAGATACGCAGTATTTT.

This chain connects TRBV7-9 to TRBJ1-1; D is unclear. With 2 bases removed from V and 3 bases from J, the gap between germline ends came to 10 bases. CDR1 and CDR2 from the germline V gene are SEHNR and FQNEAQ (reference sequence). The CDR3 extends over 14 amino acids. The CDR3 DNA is TGTGCCAGCAGCTTATCTAAGGGTCACACTGAAGCTTTCTTT. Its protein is CASSLSKGHTEAFF. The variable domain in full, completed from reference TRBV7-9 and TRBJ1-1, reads DTGVSQNPRHKITKRGQNVTFRCDPISEHNRLYWYRQTLGQGPEFLTYFQNEAQLEKSRLLSDRFSAERPKGSFSTLEIQRTEQGDSAMYLCASSLSKGHTEAFFGQGTRLTVV.

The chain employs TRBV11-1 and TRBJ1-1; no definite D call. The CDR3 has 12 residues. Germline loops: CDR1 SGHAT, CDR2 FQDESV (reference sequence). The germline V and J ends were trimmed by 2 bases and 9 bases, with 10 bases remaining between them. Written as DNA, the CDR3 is TGTGCCAGCAGCTTACCACAGCCGCAAGCTTTCTTT. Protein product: CASSLPQPQAFF.

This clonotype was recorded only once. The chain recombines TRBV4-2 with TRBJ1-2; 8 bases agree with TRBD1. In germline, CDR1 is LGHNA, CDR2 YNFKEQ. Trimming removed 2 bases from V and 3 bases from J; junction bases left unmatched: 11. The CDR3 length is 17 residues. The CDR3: CASSQPSTGGRDYGYTF. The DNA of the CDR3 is TGTGCCAGCAGCCAACCATCTACAGGGGGACGGGACTATGGCTACACCTTC.

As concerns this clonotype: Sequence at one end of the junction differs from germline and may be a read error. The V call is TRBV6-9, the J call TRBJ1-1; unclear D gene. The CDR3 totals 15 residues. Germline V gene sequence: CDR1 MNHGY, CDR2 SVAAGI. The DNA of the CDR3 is TGTGCCGGCAGTTACTCCGGCAACCCGAACACTGAAGCTTTCTTT. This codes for CAGSYSGNPNTEAFF.

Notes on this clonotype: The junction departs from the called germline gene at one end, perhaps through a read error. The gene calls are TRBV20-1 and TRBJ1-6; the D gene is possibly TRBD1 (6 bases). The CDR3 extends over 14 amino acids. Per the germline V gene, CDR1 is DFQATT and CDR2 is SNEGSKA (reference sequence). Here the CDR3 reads CSARAGRGNSPPHF. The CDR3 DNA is TGCAGTGCTAGAGCAGGCAGGGGTAATTCACCCCCCCACTTT.

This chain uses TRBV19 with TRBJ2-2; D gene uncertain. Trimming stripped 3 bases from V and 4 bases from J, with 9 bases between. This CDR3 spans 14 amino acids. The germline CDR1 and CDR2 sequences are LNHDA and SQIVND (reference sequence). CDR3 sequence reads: CASSIRQFTGELFF. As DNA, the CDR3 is TGTGCCAGTAGTATTCGGCAGTTCACCGGGGAGCTGTTTTTT.

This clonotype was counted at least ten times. Here the CDR3 reads CASSHDSGSTEAFF. As DNA, the CDR3 is TGTGCCAGCAGTCACGACAGTGGGAGTACTGAAGCTTTCTTT. The chain is built from TRBV12-3 or TRBV12-4 and TRBJ1-1; weak D call: TRBD1 (5 bases). The CDR3 is made up of 14 amino acids. V lost 5 bases, J lost 5 bases, and 15 bases lay in between.

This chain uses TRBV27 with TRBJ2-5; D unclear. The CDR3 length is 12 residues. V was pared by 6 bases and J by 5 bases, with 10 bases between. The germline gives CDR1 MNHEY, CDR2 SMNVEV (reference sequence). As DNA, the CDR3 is TGTGCCAGCAGATACCTCTCGGAGACCCAGTACTTC. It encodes CASRYLSETQYF.

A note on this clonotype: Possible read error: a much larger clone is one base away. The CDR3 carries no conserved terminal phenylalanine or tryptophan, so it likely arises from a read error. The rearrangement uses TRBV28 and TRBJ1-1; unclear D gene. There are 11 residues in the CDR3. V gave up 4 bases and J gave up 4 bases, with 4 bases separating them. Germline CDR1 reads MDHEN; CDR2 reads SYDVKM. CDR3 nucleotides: TGTGCCAGCAGTTCGATCACTGAAGCTTTCTCT. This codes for CASSSITEAFS.

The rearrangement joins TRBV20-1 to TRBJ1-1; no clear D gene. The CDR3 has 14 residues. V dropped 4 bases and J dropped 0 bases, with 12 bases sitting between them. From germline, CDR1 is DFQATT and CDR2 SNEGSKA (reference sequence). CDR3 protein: CSANTLLMNTEAFF. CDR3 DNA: TGCAGTGCTAATACATTACTCATGAACACTGAAGCTTTCTTT.

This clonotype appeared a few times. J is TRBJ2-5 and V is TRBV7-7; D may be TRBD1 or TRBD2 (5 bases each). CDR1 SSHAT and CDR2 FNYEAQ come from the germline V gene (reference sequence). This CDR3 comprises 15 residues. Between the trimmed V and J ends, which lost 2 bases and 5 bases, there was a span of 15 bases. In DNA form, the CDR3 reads TGTGCCAGCAGCTTATCCCAGGGTACGGGGGAGACCCAGTACTTC. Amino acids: CASSLSQGTGETQYF.

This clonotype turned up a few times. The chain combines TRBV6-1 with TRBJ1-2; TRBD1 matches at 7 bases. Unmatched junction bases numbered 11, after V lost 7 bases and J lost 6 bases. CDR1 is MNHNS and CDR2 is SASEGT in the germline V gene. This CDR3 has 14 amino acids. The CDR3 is CASNRQGHRDGYTF. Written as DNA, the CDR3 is TGTGCCAGCAACCGACAGGGTCATAGGGATGGCTACACCTTC.

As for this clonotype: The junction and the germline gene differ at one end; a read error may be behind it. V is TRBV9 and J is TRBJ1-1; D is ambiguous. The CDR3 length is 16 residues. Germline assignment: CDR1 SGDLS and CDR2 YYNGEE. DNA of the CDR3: TGTGCCAGCAGCGTAGGCGGTAGAAAATTGAACGCTGAAGCTTTCTTT. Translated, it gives CASSVGGRKLNAEAFF. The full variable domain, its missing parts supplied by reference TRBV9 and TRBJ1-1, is DSGVTQTPKHLITATGQRVTLRCSPRSGDLSVYWYQQSLDQGLQFLIQYYNGEERAKGNILERFSAQQFPDLHSELNLSSLELGDSALYFCASSVGGRKLNAEAFFGQGTRLTVV.

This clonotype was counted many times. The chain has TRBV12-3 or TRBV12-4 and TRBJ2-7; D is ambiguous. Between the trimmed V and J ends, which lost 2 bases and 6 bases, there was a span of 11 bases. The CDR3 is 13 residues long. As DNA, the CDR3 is TGTGCCAGCAGTTTAAGTGTAAGACTCGAGCAGTACTTC. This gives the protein CASSLSVRLEQYF.

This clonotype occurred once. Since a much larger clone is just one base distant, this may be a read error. This CDR3 reads CASSSRMGTPREQYF. The CDR3 coding sequence is TGTGCCAGCAGTTCCCGTATGGGAACTCCCCGCGAGCAGTACTTC. This chain links TRBV2 with TRBJ2-7; no reliable D call. This CDR3 has 15 residues. CDR1 SNHLY and CDR2 FYNNEI come from the germline V gene. The V and J ends lost 5 bases and 6 bases respectively, with 20 bases between them.

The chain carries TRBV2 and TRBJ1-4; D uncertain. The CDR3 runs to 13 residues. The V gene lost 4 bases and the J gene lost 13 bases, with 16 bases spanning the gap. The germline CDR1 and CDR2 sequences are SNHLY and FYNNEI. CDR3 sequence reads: CASSVGSQTILFF. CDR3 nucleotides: TGTGCCAGCAGTGTAGGCAGCCAGACTATACTGTTTTTT.

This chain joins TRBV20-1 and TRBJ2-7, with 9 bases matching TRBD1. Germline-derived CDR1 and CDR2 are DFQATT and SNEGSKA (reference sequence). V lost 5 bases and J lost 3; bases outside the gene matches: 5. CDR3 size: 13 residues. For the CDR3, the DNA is TGCAGTGCTGCCACGGACAGGGGCTACGAGCAGTACTTC. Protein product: CSAATDRGYEQYF.

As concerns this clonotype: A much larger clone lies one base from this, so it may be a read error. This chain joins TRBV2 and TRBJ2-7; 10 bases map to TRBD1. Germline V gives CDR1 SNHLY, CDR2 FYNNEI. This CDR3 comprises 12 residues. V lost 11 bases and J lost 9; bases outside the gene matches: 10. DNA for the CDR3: TGTGCCTCTTCGGGACAGGGGTGGGGGCAGTACTTC. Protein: CASSGQGWGQYF. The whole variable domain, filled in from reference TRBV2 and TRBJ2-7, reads EPEVTQTPSHQVTQMGQEVILRCVPISNHLYFYWYRQILGQKVEFLVSFYNNEISEKSEIFDDQFSVERPDGSNFTLKIRSTKLEDSAMYFCASSGQGWGQYFGPGTRLTVT.

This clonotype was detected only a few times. The CDR3 DNA sequence: TGTGCCAGTAGTATATCACGTCGCGCTACTGAAGCTTTCTTT. Its translation: CASSISRRATEAFF. This chain uses TRBV19 with TRBJ1-1; no firm D call. The CDR3 totals 14 residues. Trimming left V 2 bases short and J 5 bases short, with 12 bases between. Germline CDR1 LNHDA, CDR2 SQIVND (reference sequence).

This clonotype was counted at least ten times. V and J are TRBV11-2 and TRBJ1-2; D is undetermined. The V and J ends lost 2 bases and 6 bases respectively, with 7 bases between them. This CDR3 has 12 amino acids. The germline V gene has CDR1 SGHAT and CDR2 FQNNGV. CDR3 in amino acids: CASSLQGHGYTF. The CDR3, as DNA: TGTGCCAGCAGCTTACAAGGGCATGGCTACACCTTC.

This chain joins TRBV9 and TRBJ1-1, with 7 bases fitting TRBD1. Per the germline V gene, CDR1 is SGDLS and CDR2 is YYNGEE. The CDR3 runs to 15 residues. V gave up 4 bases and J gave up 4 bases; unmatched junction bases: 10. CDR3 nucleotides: TGTGCCAGCAGCTACTACAGGGGTCCGGCCACTGAAGCTTTCTTT. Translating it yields CASSYYRGPATEAFF.